This entry is about one TCR beta chain. Antigen: not known. One entry per CDR3 protein, called by TCRdb with MiXCR from the 5' RACE reads. The sample holds roughly 340,000 distinct CDR3 sequences, 7.5% to 9% seen once. Germline CDR1 and CDR2: SGHTA and FQGTGA. The CDR3 covers 14 residues. The V end was cut by 4 bases, the J end by 8 bases, with 17 bases between. This entry comes from a study of T cells after yellow fever vaccination. Overall study findings and caveats: Abundant bulk-population clonotypes could contaminate the FACS-sorted repertoires.

This TCR was recovered from a man aged 18 to 30 who received the YFV17D yellow fever vaccine. The rearrangement links TRBV7-3 to TRBJ1-2, with D possibly TRBD1 on 6 matching bases. Sequenced here: PBMCs, sampled on the day of the first yellow fever vaccination. This CDR3 is CASSSHRTVMGYTF. For the CDR3, the DNA is TGTGCCAGCAGCTCCCACCGGACAGTTATGGGCTACACCTTC. The whole variable domain, filled in from reference TRBV7-3 and TRBJ1-2, reads GAGVSQTPSNKVTEKGKYVELRCDPISGHTALYWYRQSLGQGPEFLIYFQGTGAADDSGLPNDRFFAVRPEGSVSTLKIQRTERGDSAVYLCASSSHRTVMGYTFGSGTRLTVV.